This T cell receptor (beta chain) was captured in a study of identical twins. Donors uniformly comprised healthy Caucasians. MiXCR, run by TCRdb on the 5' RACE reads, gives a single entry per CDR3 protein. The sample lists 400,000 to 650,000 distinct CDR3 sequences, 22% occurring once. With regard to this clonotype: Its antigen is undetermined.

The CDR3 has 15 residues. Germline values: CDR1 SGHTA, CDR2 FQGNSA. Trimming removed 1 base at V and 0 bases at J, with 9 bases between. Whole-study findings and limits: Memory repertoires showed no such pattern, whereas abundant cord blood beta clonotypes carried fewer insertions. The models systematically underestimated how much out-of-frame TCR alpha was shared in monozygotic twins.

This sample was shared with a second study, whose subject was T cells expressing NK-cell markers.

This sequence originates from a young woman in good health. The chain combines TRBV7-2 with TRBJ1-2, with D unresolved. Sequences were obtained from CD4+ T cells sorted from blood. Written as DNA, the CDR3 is TGTGCCAGCAGCTTAGAACTGGCAACTAACTATGGCTACACCTTC. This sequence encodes CASSLELATNYGYTF. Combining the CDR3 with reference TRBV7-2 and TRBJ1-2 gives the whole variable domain GAGVSQSPSNKVTEKGKDVELRCDPISGHTALYWYRQSLGQGLEFLIYFQGNSAPDKSGLPSDRFSAERTGGSVSTLTIQRTQQEDSAVYLCASSLELATNYGYTFGSGTRLTVV.